This TCR beta chain stems from a study of T cell responses to AZD1222 COVID-19 vaccine. Study-level information: Some second doses came at about 4 weeks and others at about 12 weeks; these were pooled. Study-wide results and limits: Repertoires were sampled only after the peak T cell response. Spike-spanning, vaccine-associated CD4 TCRs were dominant at 160-218 and 743-854. Increased Spike-specific TCR breadth and depth were observed after two AZD1222 doses.

Points on this clone: Its antigen is currently unknown.

The CDR3 consists of 15 residues. Germline CDR1 SGHAT, CDR2 FQNNGV. V was cut by 0 bases and J by 8 bases, with 17 bases left in between. Clones were read by immunoSEQ multiplex PCR, and TCRdb kept only the in-frame ones, dropping some. The table shows around 190,000 clones, with around 90% occurring only once. The sequence derives from an adult in good health. Sequencing used peripheral blood, obtained on day 0 of AZD1222 vaccination. The genes are TRBV11-2 and TRBJ2-7; either TRBD1 or TRBD2 may fit D (5 bases each). Here the CDR3 DNA reads TGTGCCAGCAGCTTAGATCAGCCCAGTGGGGGAAAGCAGTACTTC. It specifies CASSLDQPSGGKQYF. Combining the CDR3 with reference TRBV11-2 and TRBJ2-7 gives the whole variable domain EAGVAQSPRYKIIEKRQSVAFWCNPISGHATLYWYQQILGQGPKLLIQFQNNGVVDDSQLPKDRFSAERLKGVDSTLKIQPAKLEDSAVYLCASSLDQPSGGKQYFGPGTRLTVT.